The TCR beta chain under discussion was sequenced for a study of blood T cell repertoires in COVID-19. Study background: Specimens from acute and convalescent COVID-19 originated in the United States, Italy and Spain. The analysed material was cDNA or gDNA that came from T cells, B-cell-depleted T cells, or PBMCs.

Produced via immunoSEQ multiplex PCR; TCRdb's table is partial and in-frame only. Here the sample spans roughly 150,000 clones, approximately 90% being singletons. The germline gives CDR1 SNHLY, CDR2 FYNNEI. The CDR3 has 13 amino acids. J lost 3 bases, V lost 6 bases, and 3 bases had no gene match. The receptor comes from a woman older than 75 with acute or convalescent COVID-19. The sequenced sample consisted of peripheral blood. The rearrangement uses TRBV2 and TRBJ2-3; TRBD2 matches at 7 bases. The CDR3 bases are TGTGCCAGCAGCGGGGGGTGGACAGATACGCAGTATTTT. Translation: CASSGGWTDTQYF.